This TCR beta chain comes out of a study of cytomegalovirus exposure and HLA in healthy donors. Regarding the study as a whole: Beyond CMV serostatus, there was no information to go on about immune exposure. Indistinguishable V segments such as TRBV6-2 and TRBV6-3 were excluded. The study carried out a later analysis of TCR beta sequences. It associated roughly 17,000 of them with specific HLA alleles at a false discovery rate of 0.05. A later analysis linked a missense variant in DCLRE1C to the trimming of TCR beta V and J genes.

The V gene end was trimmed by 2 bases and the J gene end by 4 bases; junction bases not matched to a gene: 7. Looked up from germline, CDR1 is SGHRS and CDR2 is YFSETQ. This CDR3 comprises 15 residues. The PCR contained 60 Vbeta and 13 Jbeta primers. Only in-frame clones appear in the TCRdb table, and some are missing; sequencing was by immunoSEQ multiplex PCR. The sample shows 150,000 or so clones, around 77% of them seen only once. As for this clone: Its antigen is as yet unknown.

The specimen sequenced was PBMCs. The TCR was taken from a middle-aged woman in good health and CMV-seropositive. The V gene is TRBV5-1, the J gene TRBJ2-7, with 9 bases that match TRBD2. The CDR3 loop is CASSLFSGGGYEQYF. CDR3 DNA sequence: TGCGCCAGCAGCTTATTTAGCGGGGGTGGTTACGAGCAGTACTTC.